Listed below are T cell receptor beta chains from one sample, sequenced in a study of shared clonotypes between healthy human individuals. Sequencing was performed with immunoSEQ multiplex PCR; in TCRdb, only in-frame clones are kept and a portion is missing. Of about 490,000 clones listed, over 65% are singletons. Sequences were obtained from PBMCs. All receptors come from a middle-aged woman in good health. Some clones in this sample may be carry-over from other donors' samples. The CDR3 runs from the conserved cysteine through the conserved F or W. The order of the fields is clone size, D gene, V gene, J gene, CDR3 DNA, CDR3 protein. A D gene is named only where the DNA matches it firmly. Some rows mark clone size as missing; the rest say once, few, many or name a class of expanded clone.

-	TRBD1	TRBV11-2	TRBJ2-7	TGTGCCAGCAGCCAGGACAGGCGGGTCGAGCAGTACTTC	CASSQDRRVEQYF
-	TRBD2	TRBV19	TRBJ2-2	TGTGCCAGTAGTCGGGGGGATAACACCGGGGAGCTGTTTTTT	CASSRGDNTGELFF
-	TRBD2	TRBV7-6	TRBJ2-1	TGTGCCAGCAGCTTAGATATTAGCGGGAGGTTGAATGAGCAGTTCTTC	CASSLDISGRLNEQFF
-	-	TRBV9	TRBJ2-7	TGTGCCAGCAGCGTAGGTGGCCGAACCTACGAGCAGTACTTC	CASSVGGRTYEQYF
-	TRBD1	TRBV28	TRBJ2-2	TGTGCCAGCAGTTCCAGAGGACAGGGGGCCGGGGGGCTGTTTTTT	CASSSRGQGAGGLFF
-	-	TRBV15	TRBJ2-1	TGTGCCACCAGCAGAGCCGGGGGTCCTGAGCAGTTCTTC	CATSRAGGPEQFF
-	-	TRBV2	TRBJ2-1	TGTGCCAGCAGTGATCGCCTAGTTACTGCCGACTCCTACAATGAGCAGTTCTTC	CASSDRLVTADSYNEQFF
-	-	TRBV4-1	TRBJ2-3	TGCGCCAGCAGCCAGCTATCCCTAGTTGGCACAGATACGCAGTATTTT	CASSQLSLVGTDTQYF
once	-	TRBV28	TRBJ1-4	TGTGCCAGCAGTGGCCCGGGGCAGCAAGATGAAAAACTGTTTTTT	CASSGPGQQDEKLFF
few	-	TRBV27	TRBJ2-5	TGTGCCAGCAGTTTCAAATACCAAGAGACCCAGTACTTC	CASSFKYQETQYF
many	-	TRBV5-1	TRBJ1-4	TGCGCCAGCAGCCTGGGGCCTTTACCTTCAACTAATGAAAAACTGTTTTTT	CASSLGPLPSTNEKLFF
-	-	TRBV6-1	TRBJ2-1	TGTGCCAGCAGCGGCGGATTCAATGAGCAGTTCTTC	CASSGGFNEQFF
-	TRBD2	TRBV7-8	TRBJ2-1	TGTGCCAGCAGCCGACGAGCGGGACTAGAGCAGTTCTTC	CASSRRAGLEQFF